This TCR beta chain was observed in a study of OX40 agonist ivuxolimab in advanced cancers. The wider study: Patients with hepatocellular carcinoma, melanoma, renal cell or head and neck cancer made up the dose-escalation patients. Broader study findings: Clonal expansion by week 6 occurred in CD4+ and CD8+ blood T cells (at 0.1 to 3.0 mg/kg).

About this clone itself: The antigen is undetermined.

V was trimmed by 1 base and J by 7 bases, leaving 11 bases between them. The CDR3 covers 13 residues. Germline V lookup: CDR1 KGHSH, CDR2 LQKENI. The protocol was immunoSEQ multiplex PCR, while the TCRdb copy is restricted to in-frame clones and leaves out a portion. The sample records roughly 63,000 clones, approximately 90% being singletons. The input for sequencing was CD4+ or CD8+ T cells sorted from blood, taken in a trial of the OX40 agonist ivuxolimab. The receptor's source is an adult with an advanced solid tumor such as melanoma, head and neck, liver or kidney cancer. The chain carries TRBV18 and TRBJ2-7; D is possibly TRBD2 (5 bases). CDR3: CASSPRGPGEQYF. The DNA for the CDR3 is TGTGCCAGCTCACCACGAGGACCGGGGGAGCAGTACTTC.